This T cell receptor beta chain was obtained from a study of PD-1 blockade in mismatch repair-deficient tumors (TCRdb year 2017). In the study overall: The trial enrolled some 90 consecutive patients with more than ten mismatch repair-deficient cancer types between September 2013 and late 2016, all previously treated and progressing. Deep sequencing of TCR CDR3 regions was used to track tumor-associated T cell clones in peripheral blood of patients responding to PD-1 blockade. Study-wide findings and limitations: Clones residing in the tumor, which were often undetectable in blood before treatment, expanded quickly after pembrolizumab and then contracted, generally before radiologic responses.

For each enrolled patient, mismatch repair deficiency was established using either polymerase chain reaction or immunohistochemistry. A few patients who responded to pembrolizumab therapy underwent TCR sequencing. Pembrolizumab PD-1 blockade was prospectively tested in advanced mismatch repair-deficient cancers, regardless of tissue of origin, in the phase II trial. Peripheral blood T cell samples were serially collected before and at multiple times after PD-1 blockade was started. Blood sampling time points were reported as weeks after the first dose of pembrolizumab. Library preparation employed the immunoSEQ multiplex PCR assay. Imported from immuneACCESS, the table was reduced by TCRdb to in-frame sequences with V and J called. These copies leave out some clones; in studies compared against another copy, an unresolved V gene accounts for under half, and the cause of the remainder is not known. Across this sample there are approximately 100,000 clones, with under 90% seen only once. The top ten constitute approximately 6.5% of the sample.

V and J are truncated by 2 bases and 7 bases respectively, leaving an intervening sequence of 17 bases. CDR1 and CDR2, per the germline V gene, are MRHNA and SNTAGT. Counted from cysteine to phenylalanine, this CDR3 has 15 amino acids. Of the read, only the CDR3 DNA is kept; its 45 bases are in frame from base 1. This clone was counted ten times or more. The clone's antigen remains unknown. Base quality data are lacking; no much larger clone is found one base away. The material was peripheral blood, obtained roughly eight months after starting pembrolizumab. The chain employs TRBV6-4 and TRBJ1-2, and the D gene may be TRBD1, 6 bases matching. This sequence was found in an adult with mismatch repair-deficient cancer. At the DNA level, the sequence is TGTGCCAGCAGTGACACTCCACAGGGATTGGGTGGCTACACCTTC. This gives the protein CASSDTPQGLGGYTF.